The 21 T cell receptor beta chains reported below all come from one sample, sequenced in a study of blood T cell repertoires in COVID-19. The repertoire was sequenced with immunoSEQ multiplex PCR; TCRdb's copy has only in-frame clones and lacks some. The sample records a few hundred thousand clones, 90% to 95% being singletons. The sample was PBMCs or T cells enriched from blood (not recorded which). These receptors all stem from a woman in her 40s who had been exposed to COVID-19.

About this clone itself: This sample includes further DNA sequences coding for the same CDR3. The rearrangement uses TRBV24-1 and TRBJ1-1; 7 bases map to TRBD1. This CDR3 has 13 residues. J was trimmed by 2 bases and V by 7 bases; bases with no gene match: 3. The germline CDR1 and CDR2 sequences are KGHDR and SFDVKD. CDR3 bases: TGTGCCACCAGGGAAGGGGGCAACACTGAAGCTTTCTTT. Translated: CATREGGNTEAFF.

This chain links TRBV7-2 with TRBJ1-6, with 7 bases lining up with TRBD1. The CDR3 is 15 residues long. From germline, CDR1 is SGHTA and CDR2 FQGNSA. With 5 bases clipped from V and 10 bases from J, the junction kept 11 bases outside the gene matches. As DNA, the CDR3 is TGTGCCAGCAGCCTTGACAGGGTGCTGCGATCACCCCTCCACTTT. This translates into CASSLDRVLRSPLHF. Complete variable domain (other parts from reference TRBV7-2 and TRBJ1-6): GAGVSQSPSNKVTEKGKDVELRCDPISGHTALYWYRQSLGQGLEFLIYFQGNSAPDKSGLPSDRFSAERTGGSVSTLTIQRTQQEDSAVYLCASSLDRVLRSPLHFGNGTRLTVT.

The chain recombines TRBV18 with TRBJ1-6, with no clear D. Trimming cost V 2 bases and J 7 bases, with 15 bases left between them. The germline gives CDR1 KGHSH, CDR2 LQKENI. This CDR3 is 16 amino acids long. CDR3 nucleotide sequence: TGTGCCAGCTCACCAGCGATGGGATCGGGGAATTCACCCCTCCACTTT. Encoded protein: CASSPAMGSGNSPLHF.

This chain links TRBV29-1 with TRBJ2-7; D remains unclear. This CDR3 is 12 amino acids long. V was shortened by 6 bases and J by 2 bases, with 11 bases between the two germline ends. CDR1 SQVTM and CDR2 ANQGSEA come from the germline V gene. CDR3 amino acids: CSVRAGPYEQYF. The CDR3 nucleotides read TGCAGCGTCCGAGCTGGGCCCTACGAGCAGTACTTC.

This clone was detected once. V is TRBV27 and J is TRBJ2-1; TRBD1 might be the D (6 bases). The CDR3 sequence is 17 residues long. V shed 4 bases and J shed 1 base, with 17 bases lying between them. CDR1 MNHEY and CDR2 SMNVEV come from the germline V gene (reference sequence). The CDR3 is CASSYMPPGQSYNEQFF. CDR3 in DNA: TGTGCCAGCAGTTATATGCCCCCGGGACAATCCTACAATGAGCAGTTCTTC.

This rearrangement joins TRBV14 to TRBJ2-4; 14 bases are a match to TRBD2. Germline trimming cut 4 bases from V and 1 base from J; bases unmatched to any gene: 9. This CDR3 comprises 19 residues. Per the germline V gene, CDR1 is SGHDN and CDR2 is FVKESK. The chain's CDR3 is CASSPQGLAGVGAKNIQYF. The DNA of the CDR3 is TGTGCCAGCAGCCCCCAGGGACTAGCGGGGGTTGGGGCCAAAAACATTCAGTACTTC.

This clone is a singleton in its sample. V gene TRBV5-1 combines with J gene TRBJ1-6, with 10 bases lining up with TRBD1. CDR3 length: 13 amino acids. Trimming took 8 bases from V and 8 from J; bases not matched to a gene: 4. Germline V gene sequence: CDR1 SGHRS, CDR2 YFSETQ. Here the CDR3 DNA reads TGCGCCAGTCAGGACAGGGGGGATTCACCCCTCCACTTT. Translation gives CASQDRGDSPLHF.

The genes are TRBV10-2 and TRBJ1-6; D perhaps matches TRBD1 (5 bases). The V end lost 2 bases, the J end lost 10 bases, and 15 bases lay between the germline ends. CDR3 length: 15 residues. Germline V gene data show CDR1 as WSHSY and CDR2 as SAAADI. CDR3 in DNA: TGCGCCAGCAGTGAGACGGGCGGGGGTCAATCACCCCTCCACTTT. Translating gives CASSETGGGQSPLHF.

The genes are TRBV2 and TRBJ1-1; 7 bases are shared with TRBD1. Per germline, CDR1 SNHLY and CDR2 FYNNEI. The J segment lost 0 bases and the V segment lost 10 bases, leaving 5 bases of the junction unmatched. The CDR3 runs to 13 residues. The CDR3: CAIPTGMNTEAFF. CDR3 nucleotide sequence: TGTGCCATCCCGACAGGGATGAACACTGAAGCTTTCTTT.

The sample holds one count of this clone. The V gene is TRBV5-5, the J gene TRBJ2-2, with D perhaps matching TRBD1 (6 bases). The V gene lost 5 bases and the J gene lost 4 bases, with 15 bases spanning the gap. The CDR3 is 15 residues long. From germline, CDR1 is SGHKS and CDR2 YYEKEE (reference sequence). Here the CDR3 DNA reads TGTGCCAGCAGAGACTCAGGGGTCTCCACCGGGGAGCTGTTTTTT. This sequence encodes CASRDSGVSTGELFF.

The chain is built from TRBV30 and TRBJ1-2; D is possibly TRBD1 (6 bases). Looked up from germline, CDR1 is GTSNPN and CDR2 is SVGIG (reference sequence). There are 15 residues in the CDR3. Trimming pared 5 bases from V and 4 bases from J, leaving 20 bases between. The CDR3 protein is CAWATGSGAIYGYTF. The CDR3 coding sequence is TGTGCCTGGGCGACCGGGTCAGGGGCGATCTATGGCTACACCTTC.

This chain uses TRBV7-8 with TRBJ1-6; 11 nucleotides match TRBD1. The CDR3 spans 14 residues. V lost 5 bases, J lost 9 bases, and 3 bases stayed unmatched. The germline V gene has CDR1 SGHVS and CDR2 FQNEAQ. CDR3 bases: TGTGCCAGCAGCCTCGGGACAGGGGGTTCACCCCTCCACTTT. Residues: CASSLGTGGSPLHF.

The V call is TRBV2, the J call TRBJ1-4; the D gene is possibly TRBD1 (5 bases). Germline lookup yields CDR1 SNHLY and CDR2 FYNNEI. This CDR3 comprises 11 residues. V lost 7 bases, J lost 11 bases, and 11 bases lay in between. For the CDR3, the DNA is TGTGCCAGCATTAGGGGCGGCAAACTGTTTTTT. Its protein product is CASIRGGKLFF.

The chain links TRBV15 to TRBJ1-5, with 11 bases identical to TRBD1. With 4 bases clipped from V and 7 bases from J, the junction kept 6 bases outside the gene matches. Germline V gene data show CDR1 as LNHNV and CDR2 as YYDKDF (reference sequence). The CDR3 has 15 residues. The CDR3 sequence: CATSTPGTGGQPQHF. The CDR3 DNA sequence: TGTGCCACCAGCACCCCCGGGACAGGGGGACAGCCCCAGCATTTT.

This chain links TRBV30 with TRBJ2-2, with D possibly matching TRBD1 (5 bases). Germline CDR1 GTSNPN, CDR2 SVGIG (reference sequence). Trimming stripped 0 bases from V and 4 bases from J, with 12 bases between. The CDR3 is 15 amino acids. As DNA, the CDR3 is TGTGCCTGGAGTGTAAGGGCAGGGTTCACCGGGGAGCTGTTTTTT. Amino acid sequence: CAWSVRAGFTGELFF.

This clone showed up just a few times. The chain has TRBV27 and TRBJ1-6, with D maybe TRBD1 (5 bases). Germline lookup yields CDR1 MNHEY and CDR2 SMNVEV (reference sequence). The CDR3 runs 14 residues. V dropped 7 bases and J dropped 5 bases, with 12 bases sitting between them. CDR3 sequence (DNA): TGTGCCAGCACCAAGGGGCTGGATAATTCACCCCTCCACTTT. Encoded protein: CASTKGLDNSPLHF.

This clone has a single count. The chain couples TRBV7-2 to TRBJ2-1, with TRBD2 matching over 13 bases. The CDR3 consists of 16 residues. CDR1 is SGHTA and CDR2 is FQGNSA in the germline V gene. V trimming: 3 bases; J trimming: 9 bases; junction bases outside the gene matches: 8. The CDR3 sequence is CASSLWTSGGWGEQFF. Written as DNA, the CDR3 is TGTGCCAGCAGCTTGTGGACTAGCGGGGGTTGGGGTGAGCAGTTCTTC.

CDR3 loop: CASSPRSSGNTIYF. Written as DNA, the CDR3 is TGTGCCAGCAGCCCCCGTAGCTCTGGAAACACCATATATTTT. The chain is built from TRBV3-1 (or the pseudogene TRBV3-2) and TRBJ1-3, with D unresolved. Germline V gives CDR1 LGHDT, CDR2 YNNKEL (reference sequence). This CDR3 is 14 amino acids long. Trimming left V 4 bases short and J 0 bases short, with 7 bases between.

A note on this clone: The same CDR3 can be traced to other DNA sequences in this sample. The chain recombines TRBV2 with TRBJ2-7; possible D gene TRBD1, 5 bases. Trimming took off 8 bases at V and 1 base at J, with 6 bases between the two ends. The CDR3 contains 11 residues. Looked up from germline, CDR1 is SNHLY and CDR2 is FYNNEI. Written as DNA, the CDR3 is TGTGCCAGCTCAGGGTCCTACGAGCAGTACTTC. Amino acid sequence: CASSGSYEQYF. The full variable domain, its missing parts supplied by reference TRBV2 and TRBJ2-7, is EPEVTQTPSHQVTQMGQEVILRCVPISNHLYFYWYRQILGQKVEFLVSFYNNEISEKSEIFDDQFSVERPDGSNFTLKIRSTKLEDSAMYFCASSGSYEQYFGPGTRLTVT.

The DNA of the CDR3 is TGTGCCAGTAGGATTCGGACAGGGGGCCATGGCTACACCTTC. This encodes CASRIRTGGHGYTF. The chain has TRBV19 and TRBJ1-2, with 11 bases lining up with TRBD1. Unmatched junction bases numbered 6, after V lost 6 bases and J lost 6 bases. The germline gives CDR1 LNHDA, CDR2 SQIVND (reference sequence). There are 14 residues in the CDR3.

The table lists this clone with a count of one. The CDR3 nucleotides are TGTGCCAGCAGCCCTCAAACAGGGGATACGCAGTATTTT. This sequence encodes CASSPQTGDTQYF. The chain couples TRBV2 to TRBJ2-3; D may be TRBD1 (6 bases). V was pared by 6 bases and J by 6 bases, with 13 bases between. Germline CDR1 is SNHLY and CDR2 is FYNNEI. The CDR3 spans 13 residues.